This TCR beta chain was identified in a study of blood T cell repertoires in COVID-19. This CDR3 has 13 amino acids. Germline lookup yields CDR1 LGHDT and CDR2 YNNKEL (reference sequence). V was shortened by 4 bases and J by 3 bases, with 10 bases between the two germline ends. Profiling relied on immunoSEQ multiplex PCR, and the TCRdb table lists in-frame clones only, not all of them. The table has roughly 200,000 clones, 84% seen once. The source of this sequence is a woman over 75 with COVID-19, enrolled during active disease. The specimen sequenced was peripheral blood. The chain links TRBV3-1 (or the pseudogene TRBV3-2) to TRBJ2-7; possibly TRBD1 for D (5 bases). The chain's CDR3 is CASSLLGDYEQYF. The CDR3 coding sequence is TGTGCCAGCAGCCTCCTAGGGGACTACGAGCAGTACTTC.